Following are 21 T cell receptor beta chains from one sample sequenced in a study of CD8 T cells in ankylosing spondylitis. TCRdb ran MiXCR on the 5' RACE reads and lists one entry per CDR3 protein. Among tens of thousands of distinct CDR3 sequences listed, 9.5% to 12% were seen once. Sequenced sample: blood, either unsorted or a sorted T cell fraction (not recorded which). The receptors were sampled from a male donor with ankylosing spondylitis or in good health (not recorded which).

The table lists this clonotype with a few counts. This chain uses TRBV11-2 with TRBJ1-4; no reliable D call. V gave up 1 base and J gave up 4 bases, with 4 bases separating them. Germline V gene lookup returns CDR1 SGHAT and CDR2 FQNNGV. The CDR3 has 13 amino acids. The CDR3 coding sequence is TGTGCCAGCAGCTTAGGCAGTAATGAAAAACTGTTTTTT. Protein: CASSLGSNEKLFF. The full variable domain, its missing parts supplied by reference TRBV11-2 and TRBJ1-4, is EAGVAQSPRYKIIEKRQSVAFWCNPISGHATLYWYQQILGQGPKLLIQFQNNGVVDDSQLPKDRFSAERLKGVDSTLKIQPAKLEDSAVYLCASSLGSNEKLFFGSGTQLSVL.

This clonotype was seen many times. The chain has TRBV11-1 and TRBJ2-7, with D uncertain. The CDR3 has 14 amino acids. V lost 3 bases and J 4 bases, leaving 13 bases between the germline ends. The germline gives CDR1 SGHAT, CDR2 FQDESV (reference sequence). For the CDR3, the DNA is TGTGCCAGCAGCTTTGACGGCGGTGGGTACGAGCAGTACTTC. Its protein is CASSFDGGGYEQYF. Supplemented by reference TRBV11-1 and TRBJ2-7, the full variable domain reads EAEVAQSPRYKITEKSQAVAFWCDPISGHATLYWYRQILGQGPELLVQFQDESVVDDSQLPKDRFSAERLKGVDSTLKIQPAELGDSAMYLCASSFDGGGYEQYFGPGTRLTVT.

This clonotype was seen repeatedly, ten times or more. V and J are TRBV20-1 and TRBJ2-5, with D perhaps TRBD2 (5 bases). CDR3 length: 16 amino acids. Per germline, CDR1 DFQATT and CDR2 SNEGSKA (reference sequence). Between the trimmed V and J ends, which lost 0 bases and 0 bases, there was a span of 14 bases. CDR3 in DNA: TGCAGTGCTAGAGATATTAGCGAACCTTACCAAGAGACCCAGTACTTC. Translating it yields CSARDISEPYQETQYF.

This clonotype came up many times. The V and J genes are TRBV7-2 and TRBJ2-7, with a tentative D call TRBD2 (5 bases). Germline CDR1 and CDR2: SGHTA and FQGNSA. The ends were cut back, 2 bases at V and 4 bases at J, with 12 bases in the middle. The CDR3 contains 14 residues. The DNA of the CDR3 is TGTGCCAGCAGCTTACTAGGTCGGAGGTACGAGCAGTACTTC. This gives the protein CASSLLGRRYEQYF.

This clonotype was picked up many times. The chain combines TRBV7-9 with TRBJ2-3; 10 bases are shared with TRBD2. There are 17 residues in the CDR3. Germline values: CDR1 SEHNR, CDR2 FQNEAQ (reference sequence). After removal of 4 bases from V and 1 base from J, the junction contained 8 bases not matched to a gene. In nucleotides, the CDR3 is TGTGCCAGCAGCTGGATCGCCGGACTAGCGGGCACAGATACGCAGTATTTT. Its protein product is CASSWIAGLAGTDTQYF.

This clonotype was counted many times. V gene TRBV2 combines with J gene TRBJ2-7, with D perhaps TRBD1 (5 bases). V lost 7 bases and J lost 2, with 12 bases in between. This CDR3 region has 13 residues. Per the germline V gene, CDR1 is SNHLY and CDR2 is FYNNEI. CDR3 DNA sequence: TGTGCCAGCATCAGGGCAGCGCCCTACGAGCAGTACTTC. It encodes CASIRAAPYEQYF. Combining the CDR3 with reference TRBV2 and TRBJ2-7 gives the whole variable domain EPEVTQTPSHQVTQMGQEVILRCVPISNHLYFYWYRQILGQKVEFLVSFYNNEISEKSEIFDDQFSVERPDGSNFTLKIRSTKLEDSAMYFCASIRAAPYEQYFGPGTRLTVT.

Ten or more counts support this clonotype. J is TRBJ2-6 and V is TRBV20-1, with TRBD1 matching 8 bases. From germline, CDR1 is DFQATT and CDR2 SNEGSKA (reference sequence). Trimming cost V 3 bases and J 3 bases; bases outside gene matches: 10. The CDR3 runs 17 residues. The CDR3 nucleotides read TGCAGTGCTAGTTACCTCAGGGGGCCCAATGGGGCCAACGTCCTGACTTTC. This translates into CSASYLRGPNGANVLTF.

This clonotype occurred a few times. The CDR3 region is CASRSVSGANVLTF. DNA of the CDR3: TGTGCCTCCCGTTCAGTCTCTGGGGCCAACGTCCTGACTTTC. This chain uses TRBV6-1 with TRBJ2-6, with no clear D. Trimming took off 11 bases at V and 0 bases at J, with 11 bases between the two ends. Germline CDR1 is MNHNS and CDR2 is SASEGT. This CDR3 has 14 residues.

The chain recombines TRBV5-1 with TRBJ2-6; D might be TRBD1 or TRBD2, each matching 5 bases. The CDR3 runs 17 residues. The germline gives CDR1 SGHRS, CDR2 YFSETQ. V was pared by 5 bases and J by 0 bases, with 15 bases between. CDR3 sequence reads: CASRRGFLSSGANVLTF. For the CDR3, the DNA is TGCGCCAGCAGGAGGGGCTTTCTTAGCTCTGGGGCCAACGTCCTGACTTTC.

This clonotype was recorded many times. This rearrangement joins TRBV29-1 to TRBJ2-6; D may be TRBD1 or TRBD2 (5 bases each). Between the trimmed V and J ends, which lost 3 bases and 11 bases, there was a span of 11 bases. CDR3 length: 12 amino acids. Germline V gene sequence: CDR1 SQVTM, CDR2 ANQGSEA. The CDR3 sequence is CSVDGTDDVLTF. CDR3 bases: TGCAGCGTTGATGGGACGGACGACGTCCTGACTTTC.

Ten or more counts support this clonotype. This chain links TRBV5-1 with TRBJ1-2; tentative D call: TRBD1 (6 bases). Trimming took off 4 bases at V and 4 bases at J, with 11 bases between the two ends. Per the germline V gene, CDR1 is SGHRS and CDR2 is YFSETQ. This CDR3 is 13 amino acids long. Here the CDR3 DNA reads TGCGCCAGCAGCCCCGACAGGCGCTATGGCTACACCTTC. Residues: CASSPDRRYGYTF.

Ten or more counts support this clonotype. The chain carries TRBV6-5 and TRBJ2-1, with 8 nucleotides matching TRBD2. Per the germline V gene, CDR1 is MNHEY and CDR2 is SVGAGI. CDR3 length: 14 amino acids. The J segment lost 9 bases and the V segment lost 4 bases, leaving 8 bases of the junction unmatched. The CDR3 DNA sequence: TGTGCCAGCAGTTCATCGGGGGGGCGTGGTGAGCAGTTCTTC. The encoded protein is CASSSSGGRGEQFF.

The chain recombines TRBV5-1 with TRBJ2-1; 7 bases line up with TRBD1. Unmatched junction bases numbered 6, after V lost 2 bases and J lost 10 bases. CDR1 and CDR2 (germline): SGHRS, YFSETQ. This CDR3 region has 13 residues. This chain's CDR3 is CASSLQGLREQFF. CDR3 nucleotides: TGCGCCAGCAGCTTACAGGGGCTACGCGAGCAGTTCTTC.

The CDR3 DNA sequence: TGTGCCAGCAGGCAGGGTGGAGCAACTAATGAAAAACTGTTTTTT. Its protein is CASRQGGATNEKLFF. The rearrangement joins TRBV25-1 to TRBJ1-4, with D possibly being TRBD1 (5 bases). V was shortened by 6 bases and J by 0 bases, with 11 bases between the two germline ends. The CDR3 extends over 15 amino acids. CDR1 is MGHDK and CDR2 is SYGVNS in the germline V gene.

The table lists this clonotype with many counts. The chain combines TRBV5-6 with TRBJ2-5; 8 bases match TRBD1. The CDR3 length is 13 residues. The germline gives CDR1 SGHDT, CDR2 YYEEEE. Trimming took 4 bases from V and 4 from J; bases not matched to a gene: 3. The CDR3 spells CASSGGTGETQYF. The CDR3 coding sequence is TGTGCCAGCAGCGGGGGGACAGGAGAGACCCAGTACTTC.

CDR3 sequence reads: CASSLAGTGFYNEQFF. The CDR3, as DNA: TGTGCCAGCAGCTTAGCTGGGACAGGGTTCTACAATGAGCAGTTCTTC. V and J are TRBV7-2 and TRBJ2-1, with 9 bases lining up with TRBD1. V trimming: 0 bases; J trimming: 3 bases; junction bases outside the gene matches: 3. Germline V gene sequence: CDR1 SGHTA, CDR2 FQGNSA. CDR3 length equals 16 residues. The complete variable domain, with remaining parts taken from reference TRBV7-2 and TRBJ2-1, reads GAGVSQSPSNKVTEKGKDVELRCDPISGHTALYWYRQSLGQGLEFLIYFQGNSAPDKSGLPSDRFSAERTGGSVSTLTIQRTQQEDSAVYLCASSLAGTGFYNEQFFGPGTRLTVL.

This clonotype has ten or more counts. This chain links TRBV7-9 with TRBJ2-5, with 9 nucleotides matching TRBD1. Germline V gene lookup returns CDR1 SEHNR and CDR2 FQNEAQ (reference sequence). V was clipped by 5 bases and J by 5 bases; unmatched bases: 9. CDR3 length: 15 amino acids. As DNA, the CDR3 is TGTGCCAGCAGCCAACAGGGGGCTTTTGGGGAGACCCAGTACTTC. Translation: CASSQQGAFGETQYF.

This clonotype was seen at least ten times. The CDR3 loop reads CASSYGPDQPQHF. The CDR3 DNA follows: TGTGCCAGCAGCTACGGACCAGATCAGCCCCAGCATTTT. V is TRBV12-3 or TRBV12-4 and J is TRBJ1-5; no definite D call. The CDR3 extends over 13 amino acids. Trimming pared 6 bases from V and 5 bases from J, leaving 11 bases between.

A word on this clonotype: This could be a read error, since a much larger clone is one nucleotide away. J is TRBJ2-1 and V is TRBV11-2; D possibly uses TRBD1 or TRBD2 (5 bases each). Germline CDR1 and CDR2: SGHAT and FQNNGV. This CDR3 is built from 14 residues. Here the CDR3 reads CVSSSGPIYNEQFF. For the CDR3, the DNA is TGTGTCAGCAGCTCGGGACCGATATACAATGAGCAGTTCTTC.

The chain carries TRBV7-9 and TRBJ2-7, with D tentatively TRBD2 (6 bases). The CDR3 covers 14 residues. Germline assignment: CDR1 SEHNR and CDR2 FQNEAQ (reference sequence). The germline V and J ends were trimmed by 1 base and 7 bases, with 14 bases remaining between them. The DNA of the CDR3 is TGTGCCAGCAGCTTAGGGGGGTTAGGGAGGGAGCAGTACTTC. This codes for CASSLGGLGREQYF. The whole variable domain, filled in from reference TRBV7-9 and TRBJ2-7, reads DTGVSQNPRHKITKRGQNVTFRCDPISEHNRLYWYRQTLGQGPEFLTYFQNEAQLEKSRLLSDRFSAERPKGSFSTLEIQRTEQGDSAMYLCASSLGGLGREQYFGPGTRLTVT.

Remarks on this clonotype: A much larger clone is a single base away; this may be a read error. The V and J genes are TRBV20-1 and TRBJ2-1, with TRBD1 matching 10 bases. CDR1 is DFQATT, CDR2 SNEGSKA, per germline (reference sequence). J gave up 6 bases and V 3 bases, and 2 bases lay outside the gene matches. CDR3 size: 13 residues. Here the CDR3 reads CSASRDRGNEQFF. CDR3 coding DNA: TGCAGTGCTAGCCGGGACAGGGGCAATGAGCAGTTCTTC.